The sequence of this T cell receptor beta chain was determined in a study of neurological immune-mediated disorders. This clonotype has ten or more counts. Stated time point: longitudinal time-point 1 (baseline). Unsorted libraries came from 2 million PBMCs stored at -80 °C. The authors made cDNA by 5'RACE with 10-nucleotide random UMIs. Each CDR3 protein is one row after TCRdb ran MiXCR on the 5' RACE reads. Of tens of thousands of distinct CDR3 sequences detected, approximately 10% appear once; the ten largest clones hold more than 9%. V gave up 5 bases and J gave up 7 bases, with 22 bases separating them. The length of the CDR3 is 16 residues. Germline CDR1 is MDHEN and CDR2 is SYDVKM.

V and J are TRBV28 and TRBJ2-3; TRBD1 or TRBD2 may be the D gene (5 bases each). Sequences were obtained from PBMCs. The sequence was collected from a man aged 30 to 45 in good health. The CDR3 here is CASSRPGLPELHTQYF. Here the CDR3 DNA reads TGTGCCAGCAGTCGCCCGGGGCTCCCCGAATTGCATACGCAGTATTTT.